This TCR beta chain was documented in a study of blood T cell repertoires in COVID-19. Only in-frame clones appear in the TCRdb table, and some are missing; sequencing was by immunoSEQ multiplex PCR. The table lists a few hundred thousand clones, around four fifths of them singletons. Germline CDR1 and CDR2: LNHDA and SQIVND (reference sequence). The CDR3 loop spans 15 amino acids. The V end was cut by 1 base, the J end by 1 base, with 10 bases between. What was sequenced was PBMCs or T cells enriched from blood (not recorded which). This rearrangement joins TRBV19 to TRBJ1-1, with D tentatively TRBD1 (6 bases). This receptor was taken from a man between 25 and 39 years old with acute COVID-19. Here the CDR3 reads CASSIGGTPNTEAFF. CDR3 DNA sequence: TGTGCCAGTAGTATAGGGGGGACACCGAACACTGAAGCTTTCTTT.